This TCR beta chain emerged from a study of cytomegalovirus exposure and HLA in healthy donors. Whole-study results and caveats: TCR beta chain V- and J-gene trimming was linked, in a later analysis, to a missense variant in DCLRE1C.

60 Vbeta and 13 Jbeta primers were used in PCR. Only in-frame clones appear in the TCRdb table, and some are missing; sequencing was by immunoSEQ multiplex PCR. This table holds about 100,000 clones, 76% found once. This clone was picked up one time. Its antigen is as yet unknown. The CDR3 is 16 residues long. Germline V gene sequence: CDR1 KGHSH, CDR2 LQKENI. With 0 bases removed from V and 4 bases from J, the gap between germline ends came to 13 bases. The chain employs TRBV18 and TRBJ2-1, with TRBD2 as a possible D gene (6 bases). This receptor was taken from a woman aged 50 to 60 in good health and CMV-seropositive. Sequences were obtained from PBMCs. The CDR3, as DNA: TGTGCCAGCTCACCACCGGGTAGCGGACCGTACAATGAGCAGTTCTTC. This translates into CASSPPGSGPYNEQFF.